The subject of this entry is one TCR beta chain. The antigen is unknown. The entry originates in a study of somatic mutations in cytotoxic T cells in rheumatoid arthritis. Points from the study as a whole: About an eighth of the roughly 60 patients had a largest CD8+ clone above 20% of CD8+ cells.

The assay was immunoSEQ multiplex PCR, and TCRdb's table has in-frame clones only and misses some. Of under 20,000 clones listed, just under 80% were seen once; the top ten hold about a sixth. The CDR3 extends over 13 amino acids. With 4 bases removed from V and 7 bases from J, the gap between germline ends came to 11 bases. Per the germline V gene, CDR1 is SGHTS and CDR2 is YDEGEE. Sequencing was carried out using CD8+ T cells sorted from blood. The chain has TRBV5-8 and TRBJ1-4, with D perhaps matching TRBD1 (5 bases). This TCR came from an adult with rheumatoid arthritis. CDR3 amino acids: CASSPGTGEKLFF. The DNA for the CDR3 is TGTGCCAGCAGCCCCGGGACGGGTGAAAAACTGTTTTTT.